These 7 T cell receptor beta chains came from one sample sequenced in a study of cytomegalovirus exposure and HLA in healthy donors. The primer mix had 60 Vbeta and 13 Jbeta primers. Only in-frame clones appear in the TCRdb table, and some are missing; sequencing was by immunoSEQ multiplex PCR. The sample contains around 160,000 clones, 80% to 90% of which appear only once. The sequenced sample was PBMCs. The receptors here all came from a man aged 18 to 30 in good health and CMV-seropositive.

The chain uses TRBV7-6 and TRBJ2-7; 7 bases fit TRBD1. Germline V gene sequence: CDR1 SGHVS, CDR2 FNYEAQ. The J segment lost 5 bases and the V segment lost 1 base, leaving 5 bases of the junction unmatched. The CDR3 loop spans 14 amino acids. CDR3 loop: CASSLGRGGNEQYF. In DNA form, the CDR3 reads TGTGCCAGCAGCTTAGGTAGAGGGGGCAACGAGCAGTACTTC.

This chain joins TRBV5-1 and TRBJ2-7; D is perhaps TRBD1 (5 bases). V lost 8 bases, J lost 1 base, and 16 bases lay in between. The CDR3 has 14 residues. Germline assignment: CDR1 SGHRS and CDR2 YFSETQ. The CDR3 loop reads CARVGPRGSYEQYF. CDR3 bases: TGCGCCAGGGTAGGACCTAGGGGTTCCTACGAGCAGTACTTC.

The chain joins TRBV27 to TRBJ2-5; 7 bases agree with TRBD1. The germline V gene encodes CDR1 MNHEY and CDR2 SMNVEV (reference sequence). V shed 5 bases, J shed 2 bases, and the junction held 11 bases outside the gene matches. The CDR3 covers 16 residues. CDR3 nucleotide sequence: TGTGCCAGCAGTGTAGACAGGGACGCCCAACAAGAGACCCAGTACTTC. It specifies CASSVDRDAQQETQYF.

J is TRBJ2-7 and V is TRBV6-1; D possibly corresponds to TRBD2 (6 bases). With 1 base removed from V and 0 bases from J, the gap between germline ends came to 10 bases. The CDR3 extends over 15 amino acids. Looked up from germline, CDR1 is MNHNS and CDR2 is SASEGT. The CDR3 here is CASSEEETSSYEQYF. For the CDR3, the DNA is TGTGCCAGCAGTGAAGAGGAGACTAGCTCCTACGAGCAGTACTTC.

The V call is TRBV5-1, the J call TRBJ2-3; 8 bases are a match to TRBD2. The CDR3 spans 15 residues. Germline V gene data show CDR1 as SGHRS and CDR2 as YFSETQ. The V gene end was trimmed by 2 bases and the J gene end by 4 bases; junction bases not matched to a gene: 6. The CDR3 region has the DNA TGCGCCAGCAGCTTTGTCGGGGGGGCCTCAGATACGCAGTATTTT. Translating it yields CASSFVGGASDTQYF. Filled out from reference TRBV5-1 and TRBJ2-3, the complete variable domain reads KAGVTQTPRYLIKTRGQQVTLSCSPISGHRSVSWYQQTPGQGLQFLFEYFSETQRNKGNFPGRFSGRQFSNSRSEMNVSTLELGDSALYLCASSFVGGASDTQYFGPGTRLTVL.

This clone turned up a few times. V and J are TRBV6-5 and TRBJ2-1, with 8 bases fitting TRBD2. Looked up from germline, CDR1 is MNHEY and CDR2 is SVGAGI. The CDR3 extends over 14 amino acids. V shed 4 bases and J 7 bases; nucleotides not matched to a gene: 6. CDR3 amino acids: CASSLRGGWNEQFF. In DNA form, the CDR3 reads TGTGCCAGCAGTTTACGGGGGGGCTGGAATGAGCAGTTCTTC.

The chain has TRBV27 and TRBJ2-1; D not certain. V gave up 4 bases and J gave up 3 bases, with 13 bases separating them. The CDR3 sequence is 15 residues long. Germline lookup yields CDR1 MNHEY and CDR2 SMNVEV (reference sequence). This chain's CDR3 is CASSSFKERYNEQFF. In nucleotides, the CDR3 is TGTGCCAGCAGTTCGTTTAAAGAGCGCTACAATGAGCAGTTCTTC.